This record concerns one TCR beta chain sequence. No antigen is known for it. Preparation of the TCRbeta library was carried out with unique molecular identifiers. TCRdb re-derived calls from the PCR reads in MiXCR, one entry per CDR3 protein. The repertoire includes 700,000 to 950,000 distinct CDR3 sequences, 16% of them detected once, and about 5% sits in the top ten. These data originate in a study of T-cell reconstitution after alpha-beta-depleted transplantation in children. Study-wide results and caveats: Most T-cell counts and diversity one year after the transplant came from T cells that were newly produced.

The CDR3 spans 14 residues. The V and J ends lost 1 base and 10 bases respectively, with 16 bases between them. This chain connects TRBV12-3 or TRBV12-4 to TRBJ1-2; D is ambiguous. This sequence originates from a male patient under 18 who had a stem cell transplant for acute lymphoblastic leukemia, so the T cells may come from the graft donor. The source material was PBMCs, mostly from graft donor cells, sampled 360 days after TCRalphabeta/CD19-depleted stem cell transplant. Here the CDR3 reads CASSLGLGIVAYTF. DNA of the CDR3: TGTGCCAGCAGTTTAGGACTGGGAATCGTTGCCTACACCTTC.